These T cell receptor beta chains were read from a single sample in a study of T cell repertoires in cytomegalovirus infection. MiXCR was run by TCRdb on the reads, yielding one entry per CDR3 protein. Of nearly 450,000 distinct CDR3 sequences in the sample, 30% to 40% were seen once. Sequencing used PBMCs. These receptors were taken from a human donor in good health (CMV status not recorded). Some clones in this sample may be carry-over from other donors' samples. Each CDR3 is given with its conserved first and last residue. Each record gives: D gene, V gene, J gene, clone size, CDR3 DNA, CDR3 protein. The D gene is left open where the match is weak. Part of the rows lack a size; the others show once, few, many or a class for expanded clones.

>TRBD1|TRBV7-9|TRBJ2-7|many
TGTGCCAGCAGGGACAGGGGCAATTCCTACGAGCAGTACTTC
CASRDRGNSYEQYF
>-|TRBV7-2|TRBJ1-1|many
TGTGCCAGCAGCCTCTTTGTTTTCTTT
CASSLFVFF
>-|TRBV7-8|TRBJ2-4|-
TGTGCCAGCAGCTTTAGCGAGGGGACCAAAAACATTCAGTACTTC
CASSFSEGTKNIQYF
>-|TRBV7-8|TRBJ2-7|-
TGTGCCAGCAGCTTAGTCGTGGGGGGCACTGTCTACGAGCAGTACTTC
CASSLVVGGTVYEQYF
>-|TRBV7-2|TRBJ1-5|many
TGTGCCAGCACCCGACAGGCGAATCAGCCCCAGCATTTT
CASTRQANQPQHF
>TRBD1|TRBV7-9|TRBJ1-5|-
TGTGCCAGCAGCTCATCAGGGGGAAGTCAGCCCCAGCATTTT
CASSSSGGSQPQHF
>-|TRBV6-6|TRBJ1-2|many
TGTGCCAGCAGTCCCAGTCTTAACTATGGCTACACCTTC
CASSPSLNYGYTF
>-|TRBV19|TRBJ2-1|-
TGTGCCAGTAGTAACCCAGGGAACGAGCAGTTCTTC
CASSNPGNEQFF
>-|TRBV7-6|TRBJ2-7|-
TGTGCCAGCAGCACCAGACAGGGAGGCGAGCAGTACTTC
CASSTRQGGEQYF
>-|TRBV20-1|TRBJ2-2|-
TGCAGTGCTAGAGATGGGGTGCCGAACACCGGGGAGCTGTTTTTT
CSARDGVPNTGELFF
>TRBD1|TRBV10-3|TRBJ2-7|few
TGTGCCATCAGTGACAGGGGGCATAGCTACGAGCAGTACTTC
CAISDRGHSYEQYF
>-|TRBV7-2|TRBJ1-3|-
TGTGCCAGCAACTATCACCAGGGCTCTGGAAACACCATATATTTT
CASNYHQGSGNTIYF
>-|TRBV7-6|TRBJ2-5|many
TGTGCCAGCAGCCCTGGTCGGTATCAAGAGACCCAGTACTTC
CASSPGRYQETQYF
>TRBD1|TRBV24-1|TRBJ2-5|-
TGTGCCACCAGCTCCACCCGGGACAGGGTGGAACAGACCCAGTACTTC
CATSSTRDRVEQTQYF
>-|TRBV11-2|TRBJ2-7|-
TGTGCCAGCAGCTTGGAACCAGGGTCCAACGAGCAGTACTTC
CASSLEPGSNEQYF
>TRBD1|TRBV5-1|TRBJ1-4|-
TGCGCCAGCAGCTTGGAACAGGGGGCTGAAAAACTGTTTTTT
CASSLEQGAEKLFF
>-|TRBV5-5|TRBJ1-6|-
TGTGCCAGCAGCTTGTTTTTAGAGAATTCACCCCTCCACTTT
CASSLFLENSPLHF